The next 18 T cell receptor beta chains were all read from a single sample in a study of blood T cell repertoires in COVID-19. The assay was immunoSEQ multiplex PCR, and TCRdb's table has in-frame clones only and misses some. The table includes about 180,000 clones, roughly nine tenths detected once. Material: peripheral blood. These TCRs come from a man in his 70s with active or convalescent COVID-19.

This clone was counted at least ten times. In DNA, the CDR3 is TGTGCCAGCAGCTTAGCTCTGAGCCCGGCAGATACGCAGTATTTT. It is translated as CASSLALSPADTQYF. The chain recombines TRBV11-2 with TRBJ2-3; no firm D call. Germline V lookup: CDR1 SGHAT, CDR2 FQNNGV. V was shortened by 1 base and J by 4 bases, with 12 bases between the two germline ends. This CDR3 comprises 15 residues. The full variable domain, rest sourced from reference TRBV11-2 and TRBJ2-3, is EAGVAQSPRYKIIEKRQSVAFWCNPISGHATLYWYQQILGQGPKLLIQFQNNGVVDDSQLPKDRFSAERLKGVDSTLKIQPAKLEDSAVYLCASSLALSPADTQYFGPGTRLTVL.

The chain joins TRBV19 to TRBJ2-7; 10 bases agree with TRBD2. The CDR3 runs to 14 residues. Germline CDR1 and CDR2: LNHDA and SQIVND (reference sequence). J lost 3 bases, V lost 5 bases, and 4 bases had no gene match. The CDR3 protein is CASSVGLAVYEQYF. The CDR3 bases are TGTGCCAGTAGTGTTGGACTAGCGGTCTACGAGCAGTACTTC.

This rearrangement joins TRBV5-1 to TRBJ2-5; 7 bases agree with TRBD1. Trimming took 4 bases from V and 3 from J; bases not matched to a gene: 3. The CDR3 covers 13 residues. The germline gives CDR1 SGHRS, CDR2 YFSETQ. CDR3 in DNA: TGCGCCAGCAGCATAGACAGGGAAGAGACCCAGTACTTC. Translating gives CASSIDREETQYF. The full variable domain, rest sourced from reference TRBV5-1 and TRBJ2-5, is KAGVTQTPRYLIKTRGQQVTLSCSPISGHRSVSWYQQTPGQGLQFLFEYFSETQRNKGNFPGRFSGRQFSNSRSEMNVSTLELGDSALYLCASSIDREETQYFGPGTRLLVL.

The J gene is TRBJ2-7, the V gene TRBV4-1; D possibly corresponds to TRBD2 (5 bases). The CDR3 contains 16 residues. V dropped 1 base and J dropped 0 bases, with 13 bases sitting between them. The germline gives CDR1 MGHRA, CDR2 YSYEKL. The DNA for the CDR3 is TGCGCCAGCAGCCAAGTGGCAGAGACTACCTCCTACGAGCAGTACTTC. Its protein product is CASSQVAETTSYEQYF.

J is TRBJ1-2 and V is TRBV27, with TRBD1 as a possible D gene (6 bases). Trimming removed 5 bases at V and 4 bases at J, with 14 bases between. The CDR3 runs 14 residues. Germline V gene lookup returns CDR1 MNHEY and CDR2 SMNVEV (reference sequence). In DNA form, the CDR3 reads TGTGCCAGCAGTCCACACCGGACAGCCTATGGCTACACCTTC. Protein: CASSPHRTAYGYTF.

The chain joins TRBV3-1 (or the pseudogene TRBV3-2) to TRBJ1-1, with 8 bases fitting TRBD1. Losses at the gene ends were 4 bases for V and 1 base for J; bases not matched to a gene: 5. Germline-derived CDR1 and CDR2 are LGHDT and YNNKEL (reference sequence). The CDR3 has 15 residues. The CDR3 spells CASSPWTGKNTEAFF. CDR3 in DNA: TGTGCCAGCAGCCCTTGGACAGGGAAGAACACTGAAGCTTTCTTT.

DNA of the CDR3: TGTGCCAGCAGCTCCTATGGGGCAGGGCCCGGTGGAAACACCATATATTTT. This translates into CASSSYGAGPGGNTIYF. The chain is built from TRBV7-2 and TRBJ1-3, with D maybe TRBD1 (5 bases). The V gene lost 4 bases and the J gene lost 3 bases, with 19 bases spanning the gap. CDR1 and CDR2 (germline): SGHTA, FQGNSA. CDR3 size: 17 residues.

The chain carries TRBV5-6 and TRBJ2-7, with a weak D call TRBD1 (6 bases). This CDR3 has 13 residues. Germline CDR1 reads SGHDT; CDR2 reads YYEEEE. Between the trimmed V and J ends, which lost 5 bases and 1 base, there was a span of 10 bases. The CDR3 loop reads CASRAGQSYEQYF. The CDR3 DNA reads TGTGCCAGCAGAGCCGGACAGTCCTACGAGCAGTACTTC.

The V call is TRBV7-2, the J call TRBJ1-5; TRBD1 agrees at 8 bases. With V trimmed by 2 bases and J by 5 bases, 2 bases remained unmatched. This CDR3 comprises 14 residues. Germline lookup yields CDR1 SGHTA and CDR2 FQGNSA. DNA for the CDR3: TGTGCCAGCAGCTTATCGACAGGGGATCAGCCCCAGCATTTT. Translation gives CASSLSTGDQPQHF.

This clone was recorded only once. The chain links TRBV2 to TRBJ1-6; D might be TRBD1 (6 bases). V dropped 6 bases and J dropped 7 bases, with 16 bases sitting between them. The germline gives CDR1 SNHLY, CDR2 FYNNEI. The length of the CDR3 is 15 residues. The CDR3 protein is CASSPKGDGNSPLHF. The CDR3 nucleotides read TGTGCCAGCAGCCCTAAGGGGGATGGCAATTCACCCCTCCACTTT.

V gene TRBV14 combines with J gene TRBJ2-1, with D maybe TRBD1 (7 bases). V lost 5 bases and J 0 bases, leaving 11 bases between the germline ends. Per the germline V gene, CDR1 is SGHDN and CDR2 is FVKESK. CDR3 length: 15 residues. The CDR3 is CASSSQGGSYNEQFF. In nucleotides, the CDR3 is TGTGCCAGCAGCTCCCAGGGGGGCTCCTACAATGAGCAGTTCTTC.

The chain uses TRBV28 and TRBJ1-4, with D tentatively TRBD1 (5 bases). The germline CDR1 and CDR2 sequences are MDHEN and SYDVKM. Trimming removed 4 bases from V and 0 bases from J, with 12 bases in between. This CDR3 has 16 amino acids. DNA for the CDR3: TGTGCCAGCAGTTCCGCTGCCAGGGCAACTAATGAAAAACTGTTTTTT. As protein: CASSSAARATNEKLFF.

This clone was observed a handful of times. V usage is TRBV6-5 and J usage is TRBJ1-1; D is undetermined. The ends were cut back, 2 bases at V and 4 bases at J, with 8 bases in the middle. The CDR3 totals 13 residues. Germline V gene data show CDR1 as MNHEY and CDR2 as SVGAGI. The CDR3 loop is CASSYGPSTEAFF. CDR3 coding DNA: TGTGCCAGCAGTTACGGTCCGAGCACTGAAGCTTTCTTT.

The chain combines TRBV12-5 with TRBJ2-7; 8 bases map to TRBD2. The germline V gene encodes CDR1 LGHNT and CDR2 FRNRAP. The CDR3 runs to 15 residues. Trimming took 7 bases from V and 3 from J; bases not matched to a gene: 11. Here the CDR3 DNA reads TGTGCTAGTGACCCGGTGGCTAGCGGGCACTACGAGCAGTACTTC. Amino acid sequence: CASDPVASGHYEQYF. The complete variable domain, with remaining parts taken from reference TRBV12-5 and TRBJ2-7, reads DARVTQTPRHKVTEMGQEVTMRCQPILGHNTVFWYRQTMMQGLELLAYFRNRAPLDDSGMPKDRFSAEMPDATLATLKIQPSEPRDSAVYFCASDPVASGHYEQYFGPGTRLTVT.

This sequence joins TRBV6-6 and TRBJ2-5; D is undetermined. This CDR3 is 14 amino acids long. V was trimmed by 0 bases and J by 2 bases, leaving 7 bases between them. The germline V gene has CDR1 MNHNY and CDR2 SVGAGI (reference sequence). CDR3 in amino acids: CASSYSGSQETQYF. The CDR3 DNA sequence: TGTGCCAGCAGTTACTCGGGCAGTCAAGAGACCCAGTACTTC.

The V and J genes are TRBV2 and TRBJ1-4, with TRBD1 matching 7 bases. There are 15 residues in the CDR3. Trimming removed 7 bases from V and 7 bases from J; junction bases left unmatched: 12. CDR1 is SNHLY, CDR2 FYNNEI, per germline. CDR3 DNA: TGTGCCAGCACCCTAGGGAGATCAGGGGGTGAAAAACTGTTTTTT. It yields the protein CASTLGRSGGEKLFF.

V usage is TRBV5-1 and J usage is TRBJ1-4; unclear D gene. In germline, CDR1 is SGHRS, CDR2 YFSETQ. V was cut by 2 bases and J by 8 bases, with 13 bases left in between. The CDR3 consists of 14 residues. CDR3 protein: CASSFKTGGEKLFF. In DNA, the CDR3 is TGCGCCAGCAGCTTCAAGACCGGCGGCGAAAAACTGTTTTTT. The full variable domain, rest sourced from reference TRBV5-1 and TRBJ1-4, is KAGVTQTPRYLIKTRGQQVTLSCSPISGHRSVSWYQQTPGQGLQFLFEYFSETQRNKGNFPGRFSGRQFSNSRSEMNVSTLELGDSALYLCASSFKTGGEKLFFGSGTQLSVL.

Remarks on this clone: One end of the junction fails to match germline, which may point to a read error. The chain links TRBV7-7 to TRBJ1-1; D call uncertain. The germline CDR1 and CDR2 sequences are SSHAT and FNYEAQ (reference sequence). There are 13 residues in the CDR3. CDR3: CASSQGRNTEAFF. For the CDR3, the DNA is TGTGCTAGCAGTCAAGGGAGGAACACTGAAGCTTTCTTT.